Listed below are T cell receptor beta chains from one sample, sequenced in a study of cytomegalovirus exposure and HLA in healthy donors. Profiling relied on immunoSEQ multiplex PCR, and the TCRdb table lists in-frame clones only, not all of them. The profile covers 50,000 or so clones, with around 80% appearing a single time and 2% to 3% taken by the ten largest. Material: PBMCs. These receptors all stem from a boy between 5 and 17 years old in good health and CMV-seropositive. CDR3s include the opening cysteine and the closing phenylalanine or tryptophan. D genes are given only for firm matches. Clone size is stated in some rows and not others, as once, few, many or a class when expanded.

TRBJ1-1 TRBV19 . TRBD1 TGTGCCAGTAGTATCTCGACAGGGACTGAAGCTTTCTTT CASSISTGTEAFF
TRBJ2-7 TRBV7-9 . TRBD2 TGTGCCAGCAGCCGGGGGGGTGAATACGAGCAGTACTTC CASSRGGEYEQYF
TRBJ1-2 TRBV19 once TRBD1 TGTGCCAGTAGTCGGGACAGGGGAAACTATGGCTACACCTTC CASSRDRGNYGYTF
TRBJ2-7 TRBV12-5 . . TGTGCTAGTCAGGGGTACGAGCAGTACTTC CASQGYEQYF
TRBJ2-1 TRBV6-1 few TRBD2 TGTGCCAGCAGTGAACGGACTAGCGGCGGCCCTGCGTCTAGGGAGCAGTTCTTC CASSERTSGGPASREQFF
TRBJ2-3 TRBV25-1 . TRBD1 TGTGCCAGCAGTGAATTGGGGCGAGGACAGGTAGATACGCAGTATTTT CASSELGRGQVDTQYF
TRBJ2-7 TRBV25-1 . TRBD1 TGTGCCAGCAGTGATTCCGGGACAGGGGTGATAGAGCAGTACTTC CASSDSGTGVIEQYF
TRBJ2-5 TRBV7-2 few TRBD1 TGTGCCAGCAGCTCCACAGGGGGAGAGACCCAGTACTTC CASSSTGGETQYF
TRBJ2-5 TRBV29-1 . . TGCAGCGTGGACTTTGGGGGGGCAGAGACCCAGTACTTC CSVDFGGAETQYF
TRBJ2-7 TRBV5-6 . TRBD1 TGTGCCAGCAGCTCAGGGGGCTCGGGCGAGCAGTACTTC CASSSGGSGEQYF
TRBJ2-3 TRBV6-6 once TRBD2 TGTGCCAGCAGTAACCGGGGGGGCACAGATACGCAGTATTTT CASSNRGGTDTQYF
TRBJ1-2 TRBV13 . . TGTGCCAGCAGCGTGGGACTGGATTTGTTTGGCTACACCTTC CASSVGLDLFGYTF
TRBJ1-2 TRBV19 . TRBD1 TGTGCCAGTAGCGGCGTGGGGACAGGGGATGGCTACACCTTC CASSGVGTGDGYTF
TRBJ2-2 TRBV13 . TRBD1 TGTGCCAGCAACCCCTCGGGACAGCGTAACACCGGGGAGCTGTTTTTT CASNPSGQRNTGELFF
TRBJ2-1 TRBV11-2 . . TGTGCCAGCAGGGGCCTGGGGGCAAAAGAGCAGTTCTTC CASRGLGAKEQFF
TRBJ2-7 TRBV27 . TRBD1 TGCGCCAGATCACCCGGGACAGGGCCCTACGAGCAGTACTTC CARSPGTGPYEQYF
TRBJ1-1 TRBV2 . . TGTGCCAGCGGGCAGACAGATATGAACACTGAAGCTTTCTTT CASGQTDMNTEAFF
TRBJ2-5 TRBV5-5 . . TGTGCCAGCGCGAAGTACCAAGAGACCCAGTACTTC CASAKYQETQYF
TRBJ2-1 TRBV7-9 . . TGTTCCAGCAGCTCTAGGGGCGGGGATGAGCAGTTCTTC CSSSSRGGDEQFF
TRBJ1-3 TRBV9 . TRBD1 TGTGCCAGCAGCCCCCGGGGTCTAGGGGGCGGAAACACCATATATTTT CASSPRGLGGGNTIYF
TRBJ1-2 TRBV11-2 . TRBD1 TGTGCCAGCAGCTTAGTCCCCAGGGGGCTGGACTATGGCTACACCTTC CASSLVPRGLDYGYTF
TRBJ2-1 TRBV4-1 . TRBD2 TGCGCCAGCCGAGCGCATAGCGGGGGGCTCAGCTCCTACAATGAGCAGTTCTTC CASRAHSGGLSSYNEQFF
TRBJ1-3 TRBV7-9 . . TGTGCCAGCAGCTCCGGACACTCTGGAAACACCATATATTTT CASSSGHSGNTIYF
TRBJ1-2 TRBV25-1 . TRBD1 TGTGCCAGCAGTGAATTGTGGACAGGGGAGGGAGGCTACACCTTC CASSELWTGEGGYTF
TRBJ2-2 TRBV7-3 . . TGTGCCAGCAGCTTGAGTGGCGGGGAGCTGTTTTTT CASSLSGGELFF
TRBJ2-6 TRBV15 . . TGTGCCACCAGCAGATCCCCGGGACATATCTCCTCTGGGGCCAACGTCCTGACTTTC CATSRSPGHISSGANVLTF
TRBJ1-1 TRBV18 . TRBD1 TGTGCCAGCTCACCCGCCGGGACAGTGAACACTGAAGCTTTCTTT CASSPAGTVNTEAFF
TRBJ1-6 TRBV19 . . TGTGCCAGTAGTAACGAGGCCAATTCACCCCTCCACTTT CASSNEANSPLHF
TRBJ2-1 TRBV5-1 . . TGCGCCAGTTCGAGGGTTATAGATGAGCAGTTCTTC CASSRVIDEQFF
TRBJ1-1 TRBV9 . . TGTGCCAGCAGCGACGATACGGGCACTGAAGCTTTCTTT CASSDDTGTEAFF
TRBJ2-5 TRBV6-1 . . TGTGCCAGCAGTGATGGGGGCCTCTTAAACCAAGAGACCCAGTACTTC CASSDGGLLNQETQYF
TRBJ1-4 TRBV19 . TRBD1 TGTGCCAGTAGGAGTCCAGGGGGCAGAGAAAAACTGTTTTTT CASRSPGGREKLFF
TRBJ1-4 TRBV4-1 . TRBD1 TGCGCCAGCAGCCAAGAGGGACAGGTGGAGGCAACTAATGAAAAACTGTTTTTT CASSQEGQVEATNEKLFF
TRBJ2-2 TRBV5-6 . . TGTGCCAGCAGGTCGAGGGGGATTACCGGGGAGCTGTTTTTT CASRSRGITGELFF
TRBJ2-1 TRBV5-4 . TRBD2 TGTGCCAGCAGCTCCCAGCGGGGGCTGGAAAATGAGCAGTTCTTC CASSSQRGLENEQFF
TRBJ1-2 TRBV15 . TRBD1 TGTGCCACCAGCAGAGATCTGGGACAGGGTTATGGCTACACCTTC CATSRDLGQGYGYTF
TRBJ2-3 TRBV14 . . TGTGCCAGCAGCCAAGCCCACAGGTGGAGTGGCTTAGATACGCAGTATTTT CASSQAHRWSGLDTQYF
TRBJ1-1 TRBV7-9 . . TGTGCCAGCAGCTTATCAGGGTACACTGAAGCTTTCTTT CASSLSGYTEAFF
TRBJ2-7 TRBV10-2 few . TGCGCCAGCAGTGACCGAGGGCGTGGGGTGCTTCGGGAGCAGTACTTC CASSDRGRGVLREQYF
TRBJ1-3 TRBV5-1 . TRBD1 TGCGCCAGCAGCCCGTTCCCGGGACAGCATACCTCTGGAAACACCATATATTTT CASSPFPGQHTSGNTIYF